The source of this T cell receptor (beta chain) is a study of T-cell memory formation after mild COVID-19. Employing constant-segment primers, 5'RACE generated TCR alpha and TCR beta cDNA libraries bearing sample barcodes and UMIs. From the 5' RACE reads, TCRdb called clonotypes with MiXCR, one entry per CDR3 protein. The sample contains 400,000 to 500,000 distinct CDR3 sequences, more than 15% of which appear only once. Of note for this clonotype: Its antigen remains unknown.

General observations from the study: A balance of CD4 and CD8 characterized clones contracting day 15 to 85, whereas later expanders leaned CD4+. Unconfirmed was the SARS-CoV-2 specificity of second-wave clones that peaked on day 37. CD4+ clones that contracted lay mainly in CM and EM; CD8+ ones lay in EMRA.

Trimming pared 5 bases from V and 7 bases from J, leaving 11 bases between. The CDR3 is 12 residues long. Germline V gene sequence: CDR1 MNHEY, CDR2 SVGEGT. This chain uses TRBV6-2 or TRBV6-3 with TRBJ1-2; D gene ambiguous. The sequence was obtained from a young man who had mild COVID-19 (a few samples of this study predate the infection). Cell type and time point are not known. Sequences were obtained from PBMCs or a T cell subset sorted from them (not recorded which). The DNA of the CDR3 is TGTGCCAGCAGTACGGGAGGATTTGGCTACACCTTC. It specifies CASSTGGFGYTF.